This TCR beta chain was captured in a study of CD8 T cells in Susac syndrome. Per germline, CDR1 SGHVS and CDR2 FNYEAQ. The CDR3 spans 12 residues. The germline V and J ends were trimmed by 5 bases and 4 bases, with 7 bases remaining between them. Random-hexamer reverse transcription was applied to roughly 0.45 to 1 ug RNA. The TCR beta CDR3 was amplified by immunoSEQ multiplex PCR across 54 Vbeta, 13 Jbeta. Using its own MiXCR run on the immunoSEQ multiplex PCR reads, TCRdb lists one record per CDR3 protein. The table shows approximately 230,000 distinct CDR3 sequences, with 80% to 95% occurring only once. Purification of the CD8+ and CD4+ T cells relied on negative isolation, and TEMRA cells underwent FACS enrichment.

This clonotype was obtained from a human donor with multiple sclerosis. V gene TRBV7-6 combines with J gene TRBJ2-3; D unresolved. The sample comprised CD4+ T cells from PBMCs. Here the CDR3 reads CASSPLSDTQYF. DNA of the CDR3: TGTGCCAGCAGCCCTCTCTCAGATACGCAGTATTTT.